This is a list of T cell receptor beta chains from one sample in a study of cytomegalovirus exposure and HLA in healthy donors. TCRdb keeps only in-frame clones here, not all; method: immunoSEQ multiplex PCR. The table records 99,000 or so clones, just under 80% of them present only once. The sequencing sample was made of PBMCs. These receptors were obtained from a male donor in good health and CMV-seronegative. Both conserved end residues are part of each CDR3. D genes are given only for firm matches. Rows give clone size only sometimes, using once, few, many, or a class for an expanded clone.

V	D	J	size	CDR3	DNA
TRBV18	NA	TRBJ2-7	few	CASSPRSIPYEQYF	TGTGCCAGCTCACCACGGTCCATACCCTACGAGCAGTACTTC
TRBV27	TRBD1	TRBJ2-1	once	CASSLSTGYSYNEQFF	TGTGCCAGCAGTTTATCGACAGGGTACTCCTACAATGAGCAGTTCTTC
TRBV7-6	NA	TRBJ1-5	few	CASSLDGRSNQPQHF	TGTGCCAGCAGCTTAGATGGCCGTTCGAATCAGCCCCAGCATTTT
TRBV5-5	NA	TRBJ2-7	NA	CASSLAGGVEYEQYF	TGTGCCAGCAGCTTGGCCGGCGGAGTGGAATACGAGCAGTACTTC
TRBV13	TRBD1	TRBJ1-2	NA	CASSSISRTGGNYGYTF	TGTGCCAGCAGTTCTATTTCTAGGACAGGGGGAAACTATGGCTACACCTTC
TRBV7-2	TRBD2	TRBJ2-7	NA	CASRPRTAAGGEQYF	TGTGCCAGCAGACCCCGGACAGCGGCGGGGGGCGAGCAGTACTTC
TRBV18	NA	TRBJ2-5	NA	CASSPPTNKMQETQYF	TGTGCCAGCTCACCACCGACTAACAAGATGCAAGAGACCCAGTACTTC
TRBV5-1	NA	TRBJ2-7	NA	CASSLEYGSISYEQYF	TGCGCCAGCAGCTTGGAGTACGGGAGTATCTCCTACGAGCAGTACTTC
TRBV15	NA	TRBJ2-5	NA	CATSTRGGQETQYF	TGTGCCACCAGCACCAGGGGCGGGCAAGAGACCCAGTACTTC
TRBV10-1	TRBD1	TRBJ1-3	few	CASRQGAFRNTIYF	TGCGCCAGCAGACAGGGGGCGTTTCGAAACACCATATATTTT
TRBV5-1	TRBD1	TRBJ2-2	NA	CASSAGQANTGELFF	TGCGCCAGCAGCGCCGGACAGGCGAACACCGGGGAGCTGTTTTTT
TRBV11-2	NA	TRBJ2-4	NA	CASSWAGANIQYF	TGTGCCAGCAGCTGGGCAGGGGCTAACATTCAGTACTTC
TRBV7-9	TRBD1	TRBJ1-2	once	CASSSARDRGYGYTF	TGTGCCAGCAGCTCCGCTAGGGACAGGGGCTATGGCTACACCTTC